This is a list of T cell receptor beta chains from one sample in a study of blood T cell repertoires in COVID-19. Some clones are missing from TCRdb's copy, which holds only in-frame ones; the method was immunoSEQ multiplex PCR. The sample carries fewer than 350,000 clones, 65% to 90% recorded once. The sample consisted of peripheral blood. Receptor source: an older woman with active or convalescent COVID-19. CDR3s include the opening cysteine and the closing phenylalanine or tryptophan. Fields, in order: D gene, V gene, J gene, clone size, CDR3 protein, CDR3 DNA. The D gene is left open where the match is weak. Rows may omit the clone size; those that give it use once, few, many or a size class.

d_gene: TRBD2; v_gene: TRBV6-5; j_gene: TRBJ2-3; abundance: -; CDR3aa: CASSYSIAGGTDTQYF; CDR3nt: TGTGCCAGCAGTTACTCAATAGCGGGGGGCACAGATACGCAGTATTTT
d_gene: TRBD1; v_gene: TRBV2; j_gene: TRBJ1-1; abundance: -; CDR3aa: CASSLRQGARTEAFF; CDR3nt: TGTGCCAGCAGTCTAAGACAGGGGGCGAGGACTGAAGCTTTCTTT
d_gene: TRBD1; v_gene: TRBV6-5; j_gene: TRBJ2-2; abundance: -; CDR3aa: CASSQGAWAGELFF; CDR3nt: TGTGCCAGCTCCCAGGGGGCATGGGCCGGGGAGCTGTTTTTT
d_gene: TRBD1; v_gene: TRBV19; j_gene: TRBJ1-2; abundance: -; CDR3aa: CASTVQGALGYGYTF; CDR3nt: TGTGCCAGTACCGTCCAGGGGGCGCTTGGTTATGGCTACACCTTC
d_gene: TRBD2; v_gene: TRBV10-3; j_gene: TRBJ2-2; abundance: many; CDR3aa: CAISEFESGANTGELFF; CDR3nt: TGTGCCATCAGTGAGTTCGAGAGCGGGGCTAACACCGGGGAGCTGTTTTTT
d_gene: -; v_gene: TRBV19; j_gene: TRBJ2-7; abundance: few; CDR3aa: CASSFLDSYEQYF; CDR3nt: TGTGCCAGTAGTTTCCTGGACAGTTACGAGCAGTACTTC
d_gene: TRBD1; v_gene: TRBV9; j_gene: TRBJ1-4; abundance: -; CDR3aa: CASSVGGTGSPDGEKLFF; CDR3nt: TGTGCCAGCAGCGTTGGGGGGACAGGGTCCCCTGATGGAGAAAAACTGTTTTTT
d_gene: TRBD1; v_gene: TRBV6-1; j_gene: TRBJ2-7; abundance: -; CDR3aa: CASSEYTGVNYEQYF; CDR3nt: TGTGCCAGCAGTGAATATACAGGGGTTAACTACGAGCAGTACTTC
d_gene: -; v_gene: TRBV11-2; j_gene: TRBJ2-7; abundance: once; CDR3aa: CASRTGGVRFYEQYF; CDR3nt: TGTGCCAGCAGGACTGGGGGCGTCAGATTCTACGAGCAGTACTTC
d_gene: TRBD1; v_gene: TRBV19; j_gene: TRBJ1-5; abundance: -; CDR3aa: CASRPGTGSHSNQPQHF; CDR3nt: TGTGCCAGTCGACCCGGGACAGGGTCCCATAGCAATCAGCCCCAGCATTTT
d_gene: -; v_gene: TRBV18; j_gene: TRBJ2-7; abundance: few; CDR3aa: CASSPQIYEQYF; CDR3nt: TGTGCCAGCTCCCCCCAGATCTACGAGCAGTACTTC
d_gene: -; v_gene: TRBV6-2/TRBV6-3; j_gene: TRBJ1-5; abundance: -; CDR3aa: CASSQGGGNQPQHF; CDR3nt: TGTGCCAGCAGTCAAGGGGGGGGCAATCAGCCCCAGCATTTT
d_gene: TRBD2; v_gene: TRBV2; j_gene: TRBJ2-1; abundance: -; CDR3aa: CASRPTSGGSNEQFF; CDR3nt: TGTGCCAGCAGGCCCACTAGCGGGGGTAGCAATGAGCAGTTCTTC
d_gene: -; v_gene: TRBV30; j_gene: TRBJ1-2; abundance: -; CDR3aa: CAWSGTGYGYTF; CDR3nt: TGTGCCTGGAGTGGGACTGGGTATGGCTACACCTTC
d_gene: -; v_gene: TRBV19; j_gene: TRBJ1-6; abundance: -; CDR3aa: CASSIRGRNSPLHF; CDR3nt: TGTGCCAGTAGTATACGGGGGAGGAATTCACCCCTCCACTTT
d_gene: -; v_gene: TRBV11-3; j_gene: TRBJ2-3; abundance: -; CDR3aa: CASSPGRGTDTQYF; CDR3nt: TGTGCCAGTAGCCCCGGCAGGGGCACAGATACGCAGTATTTT
d_gene: TRBD2; v_gene: TRBV5-4; j_gene: TRBJ2-5; abundance: -; CDR3aa: CASSARLAGARETQYF; CDR3nt: TGTGCCAGCAGCGCCCGACTAGCGGGGGCCCGGGAGACCCAGTACTTC
d_gene: -; v_gene: TRBV7-6; j_gene: TRBJ1-2; abundance: -; CDR3aa: CASSPQGKGYTF; CDR3nt: TGTGCCAGCAGCCCACAGGGAAAGGGCTACACCTTC
d_gene: TRBD2; v_gene: TRBV10-2; j_gene: TRBJ2-3; abundance: -; CDR3aa: CASMSSGGFTDTQYF; CDR3nt: TGCGCCAGTATGTCTAGCGGGGGGTTCACAGATACGCAGTATTTT
d_gene: -; v_gene: TRBV11-2; j_gene: TRBJ2-5; abundance: -; CDR3aa: CASSLGGQETQYF; CDR3nt: TGTGCCAGCAGCTTGGGGGGCCAAGAGACCCAGTACTTC
d_gene: TRBD2; v_gene: TRBV18; j_gene: TRBJ2-3; abundance: -; CDR3aa: CASSPSTSGGPSTDTQYF; CDR3nt: TGTGCCAGCTCACCATCTACGAGCGGGGGGCCTAGCACAGATACGCAGTATTTT
d_gene: -; v_gene: TRBV6-5; j_gene: TRBJ1-1; abundance: -; CDR3aa: CASSRTAMNTEAFF; CDR3nt: TGTGCCAGCAGTCGGACAGCTATGAACACTGAAGCTTTCTTT
d_gene: TRBD2; v_gene: TRBV5-1; j_gene: TRBJ2-7; abundance: -; CDR3aa: CASSSQLAIHEQYF; CDR3nt: TGCGCCAGCAGCTCGCAACTAGCGATTCACGAGCAGTACTTC
d_gene: TRBD2; v_gene: TRBV9; j_gene: TRBJ2-1; abundance: -; CDR3aa: CASSLEGGPGLGDNEQFF; CDR3nt: TGTGCCAGCAGCCTAGAAGGGGGGCCGGGACTAGGGGACAATGAGCAGTTCTTC